This is a list of T cell receptor beta chains from one sample in a study of blood T cell repertoires in COVID-19. Profiled with immunoSEQ multiplex PCR; TCRdb holds only in-frame clones, not every one. The profile shows roughly 76,000 clones, 70% to 80% of them singletons. Sequences were obtained from peripheral blood. Receptor source: a man in his 70s with acute or convalescent COVID-19. Each CDR3 is given with its conserved first and last residue. D genes are given only for firm matches. Clone size is shown for a subset of rows, as once, few, many or a class of expanded clone.

TRBJ2-3	TRBV12-5	NA	few	TGTGCTAGTGGTTTGGGGAAGACTAGCACAGATACGCAGTATTTT	CASGLGKTSTDTQYF
TRBJ1-3	TRBV5-1	NA	NA	TGCGCCAGCAGCTTGGGAACGTTATTACCACCCTCGGACACCATATATTTT	CASSLGTLLPPSDTIYF
TRBJ1-1	TRBV28	NA	NA	TGTGCCAGCAGTCCGAGCAGGGGCGCACGCACTGAAGCTTTCTTT	CASSPSRGARTEAFF
TRBJ1-4	TRBV27	TRBD1	NA	TGTGCCAGCAGTTTGGGACAGGGTGGGGAAAAACTGTTTTTT	CASSLGQGGEKLFF
TRBJ2-3	TRBV29-1	NA	NA	TGCAGCGTCCTACAGGGAGATACGCAGTATTTT	CSVLQGDTQYF
TRBJ1-2	TRBV7-9	NA	few	TGTGCCAGCAGCCAAAGGTCGCAGCGGGCGGGCTACACCTTC	CASSQRSQRAGYTF
TRBJ1-2	TRBV6-5	TRBD1	NA	TGTGCCAGCAGTTATCTCGGACAGGGGGCTTTCTATGGCTACACCTTC	CASSYLGQGAFYGYTF
TRBJ2-3	TRBV10-1	NA	once	TGCGCCAGCAGCGACTCCGCTAGCACAGATACGCAGTATTTT	CASSDSASTDTQYF
TRBJ1-2	TRBV7-9	TRBD1	once	TGTGCCAGCAGCTTACTGGGGGGCGGGACAGCTTCTAACTATGGCTACACCTTC	CASSLLGGGTASNYGYTF
TRBJ1-1	TRBV6-6	NA	NA	TGCGCCAGCAGTAAGAGGGACATATACACTGAAGCTTTCTTT	CASSKRDIYTEAFF
TRBJ2-7	TRBV10-3	TRBD2	NA	TGTGCCATCAGACGCGGGACTAGCGGGGAGTATGGCGACGAGCAGTACTTC	CAIRRGTSGEYGDEQYF
TRBJ1-1	TRBV7-3	TRBD1	NA	TGTGCCAGCAGCTTAGTTGGACAGGGCGTTGGAGGCACTGAAGCTTTCTTT	CASSLVGQGVGGTEAFF
TRBJ2-7	TRBV27	TRBD1	NA	TGTGCCAGCAGTTTGGGACAGGGGGATCTCGACGAGCAGTACTTC	CASSLGQGDLDEQYF
TRBJ2-2	TRBV7-7	TRBD2	NA	TGTGCTAGCAGCTTATCGATAGCGGGGACCGGGGAGCTGTTTTTT	CASSLSIAGTGELFF
TRBJ1-2	TRBV19	NA	once	TGTGCCAGTACCCGCGGAGGCTATGGCTACACCTTC	CASTRGGYGYTF